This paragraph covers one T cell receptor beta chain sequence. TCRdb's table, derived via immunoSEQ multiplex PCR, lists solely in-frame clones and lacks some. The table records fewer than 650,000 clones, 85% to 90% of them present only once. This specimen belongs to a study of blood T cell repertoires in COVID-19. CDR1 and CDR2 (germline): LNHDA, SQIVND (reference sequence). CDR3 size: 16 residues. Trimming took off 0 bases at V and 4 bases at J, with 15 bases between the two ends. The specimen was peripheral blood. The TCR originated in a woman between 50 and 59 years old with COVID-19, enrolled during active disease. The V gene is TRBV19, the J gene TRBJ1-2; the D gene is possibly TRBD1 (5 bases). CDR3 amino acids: CASSIDQQAPSYGYTF. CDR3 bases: TGTGCCAGTAGTATAGATCAACAGGCCCCCTCCTATGGCTACACCTTC. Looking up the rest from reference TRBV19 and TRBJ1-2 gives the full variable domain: DGGITQSPKYLFRKEGQNVTLSCEQNLNHDAMYWYRQDPGQGLRLIYYSQIVNDFQKGDIAEGYSVSREKKESFPLTVTSAQKNPTAFYLCASSIDQQAPSYGYTFGSGTRLTVV.